This T cell receptor (beta chain) was retrieved from a study of read filtering for tumor transcriptome and immune sequencing. Overall study: Whole-transcriptome libraries were prepared after DNase treatment. General study findings and limits: Single-read clonotypes: roughly 80% of IR-seq clonotypes (roughly 3.2% of reads), about 70% of RNA-seq clonotypes (44.6% of reads). Without single-read clonotypes, shared clonotype proportions correlated more between IR-seq and RNA-seq. The sorted CD138-negative fraction was a mixed bone marrow immune population, not purified T cells.

From around 0.4 ug of RNA, a library with molecular barcoded alpha/delta and beta/gamma adaptors was made. TCRdb recomputed calls from the reads with MiXCR, one row per CDR3 protein. The sample holds 50,000 to 65,000 distinct CDR3 sequences; approximately 18% are singletons and the top ten take 9.5% to 13%. This clonotype showed up many times. Its specificity is not known. Germline CDR1 and CDR2: SQVTM and ANQGSEA. V lost 3 bases and J lost 5, with 6 bases in between. The CDR3 loop spans 11 amino acids. The genes are TRBV29-1 and TRBJ2-3; no reliable D call. This TCR was sampled from a donor at least 40 years old with multiple myeloma. The source material was a population of CD138-negative cells sorted from bone marrow. CDR3 residues: CSVEGIDTQYF. In nucleotides, the CDR3 is TGCAGCGTTGAGGGCATAGATACGCAGTATTTT.